The clone carrying this T cell receptor beta chain has just a few counts. Preparation of the TCRbeta library used unique molecular identifiers. In TCRdb, the PCR reads were re-called with MiXCR into one record per CDR3 protein. Of hundreds of thousands of distinct CDR3 sequences in the sample, roughly an eighth were seen once. The data originate from a study of T-cell reconstitution after alpha-beta-depleted transplantation in children. The germline V and J ends were trimmed by 1 base and 6 bases, with 12 bases remaining between them. The germline CDR1 and CDR2 sequences are LGHDT and YNNKEL (reference sequence). CDR3 length equals 15 residues.

The TCR originated in a human donor who donated a stem cell graft to a child with combined immunodeficiency. The material sequenced was PBMCs from the stem cell graft donor, taken from the stem cell graft. This sequence joins TRBV3-1 and TRBJ2-2; D is ambiguous. CDR3 DNA sequence: TGTGCCAGCAGCCAAGTAACGGTTGGGGCCGGGGAGCTGTTTTTT. Amino acid sequence: CASSQVTVGAGELFF.